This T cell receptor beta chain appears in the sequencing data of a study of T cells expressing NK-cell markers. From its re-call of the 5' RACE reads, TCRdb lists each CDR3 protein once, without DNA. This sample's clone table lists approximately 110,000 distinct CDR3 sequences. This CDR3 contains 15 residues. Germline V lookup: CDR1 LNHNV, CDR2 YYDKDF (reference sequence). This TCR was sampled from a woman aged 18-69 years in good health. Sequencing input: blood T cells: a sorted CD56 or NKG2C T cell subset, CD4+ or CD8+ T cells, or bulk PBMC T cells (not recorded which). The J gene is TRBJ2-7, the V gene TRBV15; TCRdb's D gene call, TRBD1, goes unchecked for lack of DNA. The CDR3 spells CATSTPGESTYEQYF.